This TCR beta chain is drawn from a study of cytomegalovirus exposure and HLA in healthy donors. Study as a whole: An early release of data contained 80 million to 85 million unique TCRs, which came from HLA-typed donors.

Study-wide results and caveats: Presence/absence analyses treated sequencing depth as roughly uniform across donors.

Details on this clone: Its antigen remains unidentified.

This CDR3 contains 18 residues. With V trimmed by 0 bases and J by 3 bases, 3 bases remained unmatched. The germline gives CDR1 MNHEY, CDR2 SMNVEV (reference sequence). Amplification used 60 Vbeta primers and 13 Jbeta primers. Produced via immunoSEQ multiplex PCR; TCRdb's table is partial and in-frame only. The repertoire holds 150,000 to 200,000 clones, with 75% to 90% as singletons. The sequence derives from a woman aged 18-29 years in good health and CMV-seronegative. This chain connects TRBV27 to TRBJ2-1, with 15 bases matching TRBD2. Sequencing used PBMCs. The CDR3 DNA is TGTGCCAGCAGTTTATCCGGACTAGCGGGAGGGTACTACAATGAGCAGTTCTTC. As protein: CASSLSGLAGGYYNEQFF.